This TCR beta chain stems from a study of shared clonotypes between healthy human individuals. Study-wide background: A donor's plate count was three for CD4 naive and three for CD4 memory; CD8 naive had two and CD8 memory one.

Sorted-subset replicate PCRs used around 200 ng of genomic DNA. This amount corresponded to some 30,000 T cell genomes. Repertoires were generated with immunoSEQ multiplex PCR, while TCRdb's copy carries only in-frame clones and drops some. Of roughly 1,000,000 clones listed, about 84% are singletons. The donors, all of them Caucasian adults, lived in Nashville, Tennessee. The length of the CDR3 is 16 residues. The V and J ends lost 0 bases and 0 bases respectively, with 11 bases between them. CDR1 is SGHRS and CDR2 is YFSETQ in the germline V gene. This clone was seen a single time. The V gene is TRBV5-1, the J gene TRBJ2-3; TRBD2 might be the D (6 bases). The TCR sequence derives from a young man in good health. Some clones in this sample may be carry-over from other donors' samples. Sequencing input: memory CD4+ T cells from PBMCs. Subset denoted: CD45RA-negative fraction. DNA for the CDR3: TGCGCCAGCAGCTTGGATTTTAGCGGTAGCACAGATACGCAGTATTTT. The encoded protein is CASSLDFSGSTDTQYF.